The entry below gives a single T cell receptor (beta chain) sequence along with its context. The entry originates in a study of blood T cell repertoires in COVID-19. The CDR3 extends over 14 amino acids. In germline, CDR1 is SGHRS, CDR2 YFSETQ. Trimming took off 1 base at V and 8 bases at J, with 13 bases between the two ends. Profiled with immunoSEQ multiplex PCR; TCRdb holds only in-frame clones, not every one. The profile shows 230,000 or so clones, around 80% of them singletons. Sequenced sample: peripheral blood. The rearrangement uses TRBV5-1 and TRBJ1-3, with D uncertain. The source of this sequence is a man aged 40-50 years with active or convalescent COVID-19. The DNA of the CDR3 is TGCGCCAGCAGCTTGCGTCCCCGAGAGGACACCATATATTTT. This translates into CASSLRPREDTIYF.